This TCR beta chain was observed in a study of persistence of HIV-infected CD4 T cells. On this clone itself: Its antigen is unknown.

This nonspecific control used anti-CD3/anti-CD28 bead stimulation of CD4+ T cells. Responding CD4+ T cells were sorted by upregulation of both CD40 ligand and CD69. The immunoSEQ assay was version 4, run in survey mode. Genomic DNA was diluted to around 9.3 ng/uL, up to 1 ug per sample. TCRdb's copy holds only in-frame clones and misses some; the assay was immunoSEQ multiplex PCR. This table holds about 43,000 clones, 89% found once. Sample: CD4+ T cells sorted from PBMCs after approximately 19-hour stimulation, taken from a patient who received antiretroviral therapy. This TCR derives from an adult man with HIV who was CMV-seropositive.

The CDR3 reads CASFRPGANVLTF. Here the CDR3 DNA reads TGTGCCAGTTTCAGACCTGGGGCCAACGTCCTGACTTTC. This sequence joins TRBV19 and TRBJ2-6; D remains unclear. Germline CDR1 reads LNHDA; CDR2 reads SQIVND (reference sequence). V lost 8 bases, J lost 2 bases, and 7 bases lay in between. This CDR3 comprises 13 residues.